The 24 T cell receptor beta chains below all came from one sample that was sequenced in a study of cytomegalovirus exposure and HLA in healthy donors. It was with 60 Vbeta and 13 Jbeta primers that the PCR ran. Libraries were prepared by immunoSEQ multiplex PCR; TCRdb keeps only in-frame clonotypes and omits some of them. The sample records under 300,000 clones, approximately 70% being singletons. Sequencing was done on a sample of PBMCs. The receptors derive from a female donor in good health and CMV-seronegative.

This rearrangement joins TRBV13 to TRBJ2-3; D is perhaps TRBD1 (6 bases). This CDR3 spans 16 amino acids. From germline, CDR1 is PRHDT and CDR2 FYEKMQ (reference sequence). Trimming removed 5 bases from V and 2 bases from J, with 17 bases in between. The CDR3 region is CASSIRGRGHTDTQYF. CDR3 DNA sequence: TGTGCCAGCAGCATAAGAGGTCGGGGACACACAGATACGCAGTATTTT.

The table lists this clone with a few counts. V gene TRBV11-2 combines with J gene TRBJ1-2, with 9 bases identical to TRBD1. The junction had 5 bases not matched to a gene; V was cut back by 0 bases and J by 6 bases. The CDR3 is 15 residues long. CDR1 and CDR2 (germline): SGHAT, FQNNGV. CDR3 nucleotides: TGTGCCAGCAGCTTAGACGGGACAGGGCCAGATGGCTACACCTTC. This sequence encodes CASSLDGTGPDGYTF.

The sample holds a few counts of this clone. The gene calls are TRBV19 and TRBJ2-5; 8 positions match TRBD2. Germline V gene sequence: CDR1 LNHDA, CDR2 SQIVND (reference sequence). The V segment lost 2 bases and the J segment 5 bases; nucleotides outside the gene matches: 7. The CDR3 sequence is 15 residues long. CDR3 bases: TGTGCCAGTAGTATATCGGGAGGGCCTACGGAGACCCAGTACTTC. Its protein is CASSISGGPTETQYF.

This clone turned up a few times. V is TRBV28 and J is TRBJ1-1; D gene unclear. The CDR3 extends over 13 amino acids. Per germline, CDR1 MDHEN and CDR2 SYDVKM. Trimming removed 4 bases from V and 8 bases from J, with 14 bases in between. CDR3 residues: CASSSHGEEEAFF. The CDR3 DNA reads TGTGCCAGCAGTTCCCACGGGGAGGAAGAAGCTTTCTTT.

This clone occurred a few times. The chain joins TRBV5-5 to TRBJ2-7, with D possibly being TRBD1 (5 bases). V gave up 1 base and J gave up 4 bases, with 6 bases separating them. Germline V CDR1 and CDR2: SGHKS, YYEKEE (reference sequence). The CDR3 is 12 amino acids. The CDR3 loop reads CASSLNRYEQYF. Written as DNA, the CDR3 is TGTGCCAGCAGCTTGAACAGGTACGAGCAGTACTTC. Combining the CDR3 with reference TRBV5-5 and TRBJ2-7 gives the whole variable domain DAGVTQSPTHLIKTRGQQVTLRCSPISGHKSVSWYQQVLGQGPQFIFQYYEKEERGRGNFPDRFSARQFPNYSSELNVNALLLGDSALYLCASSLNRYEQYFGPGTRLTVT.

This sequence joins TRBV29-1 and TRBJ2-1, with 12 nucleotides matching TRBD2. This CDR3 is 14 amino acids long. Germline CDR1 is SQVTM and CDR2 is ANQGSEA. Losses at the gene ends were 6 bases for V and 3 bases for J; bases not matched to a gene: 3. CDR3 in DNA: TGCAGCGTCGGACTAGCGGGACTCTACAATGAGCAGTTCTTC. This gives the protein CSVGLAGLYNEQFF.

The CDR3 DNA reads as TGTGCCAGCAGTTACTTTGCGGGACTCACAGATACGCAGTATTTT. Protein sequence: CASSYFAGLTDTQYF. The V call is TRBV6-6, the J call TRBJ2-3; TRBD2 is a possible D gene (6 bases). Trimming left V 1 base short and J 2 bases short, with 10 bases between. Germline assignment: CDR1 MNHNY and CDR2 SVGAGI (reference sequence). CDR3 length: 15 amino acids.

This sequence joins TRBV6-6 and TRBJ2-1; the D gene is possibly TRBD2 (6 bases). The CDR3 is 13 amino acids. V gave up 3 bases and J gave up 6 bases, with 9 bases separating them. CDR1 is MNHNY, CDR2 SVGAGI, per germline (reference sequence). The CDR3: CASSYRGGNEQFF. The CDR3 DNA reads TGTGCCAGCAGTTATAGGGGAGGCAATGAGCAGTTCTTC.

The V call is TRBV2, the J call TRBJ2-3; 8 positions match TRBD2. Germline trimming cut 5 bases from V and 3 bases from J; bases unmatched to any gene: 7. Germline CDR1 SNHLY, CDR2 FYNNEI. This CDR3 spans 15 amino acids. The CDR3 protein is CASSPVSGKTDTQYF. As DNA, the CDR3 is TGTGCCAGCAGTCCCGTTAGCGGGAAGACAGATACGCAGTATTTT. Supplemented by reference TRBV2 and TRBJ2-3, the full variable domain reads EPEVTQTPSHQVTQMGQEVILRCVPISNHLYFYWYRQILGQKVEFLVSFYNNEISEKSEIFDDQFSVERPDGSNFTLKIRSTKLEDSAMYFCASSPVSGKTDTQYFGPGTRLTVL.

V is TRBV28 and J is TRBJ2-3; 7 positions agree with TRBD1. The V and J ends lost 6 bases and 0 bases, in that order; junction bases with no gene match: 6. Germline values: CDR1 MDHEN, CDR2 SYDVKM. This CDR3 has 15 amino acids. The CDR3 protein is CASRTDRDSTDTQYF. CDR3 DNA sequence: TGTGCCAGCAGGACAGACAGGGATAGCACAGATACGCAGTATTTT.

The genes are TRBV15 and TRBJ2-5; D might be TRBD1 (6 bases). Trimming left V 3 bases short and J 4 bases short, with 15 bases between. CDR1 and CDR2 (germline): LNHNV, YYDKDF (reference sequence). The length of the CDR3 is 15 residues. This CDR3 is CATSSRGQGIETQYF. The CDR3 nucleotides read TGTGCCACCAGCAGCCGCGGCCAGGGGATAGAGACCCAGTACTTC.

The chain joins TRBV4-1 to TRBJ1-2, with D hard to call. Germline V CDR1 and CDR2: MGHRA, YSYEKL. The CDR3 runs 17 residues. Trimming took 2 bases from V and 0 from J, leaving 16 bases between them. This CDR3 reads CASSQFNRDVANYGYTF. The CDR3 DNA is TGCGCCAGCAGCCAATTTAACCGAGATGTTGCTAACTATGGCTACACCTTC.

A note on this clone: Different DNA sequences within this sample yield the same CDR3. V gene TRBV27 combines with J gene TRBJ2-1, with D unclear. CDR3 length: 12 amino acids. With 0 bases removed from V and 6 bases from J, the gap between germline ends came to 3 bases. In germline, CDR1 is MNHEY, CDR2 SMNVEV (reference sequence). The CDR3 nucleotides are TGTGCCAGCAGTTTATCCGGCAATGAGCAGTTCTTC. Amino acid sequence: CASSLSGNEQFF.

The chain employs TRBV6-1 and TRBJ2-1, with 10 bases fitting TRBD2. Germline-derived CDR1 and CDR2 are MNHNS and SASEGT. CDR3 size: 14 residues. The CDR3 coding sequence is TGTGCAACCACAAGCGGGAGGGCCCCCAATGAGCAGTTCTTC. It specifies CATTSGRAPNEQFF.

This chain links TRBV15 with TRBJ2-7; 8 bases agree with TRBD1. The CDR3 has 16 amino acids. The junction had 7 bases not matched to a gene; V was cut back by 0 bases and J by 3 bases. Looked up from germline, CDR1 is LNHNV and CDR2 is YYDKDF (reference sequence). The CDR3 spells CATSREPDRGYYEQYF. CDR3 nucleotides: TGTGCCACCAGCAGAGAACCCGACAGGGGCTACTACGAGCAGTACTTC.

Only a few counts were recorded for this clone. V gene TRBV10-3 combines with J gene TRBJ1-2; D is unclear. This CDR3 region has 12 residues. Per the germline V gene, CDR1 is ENHRY and CDR2 is SYGVKD. Trimming took off 4 bases at V and 2 bases at J, with 5 bases between the two ends. This CDR3 is CAISGGNYGYTF. The CDR3 DNA sequence: TGTGCCATCAGTGGCGGGAACTATGGCTACACCTTC.

CDR3 loop: CSVGRDIPGDTQYF. CDR3 DNA: TGCAGCGTTGGTCGGGACATCCCTGGAGATACGCAGTATTTT. V gene TRBV29-1 combines with J gene TRBJ2-3, with a weak D call TRBD1 (6 bases). CDR3 length equals 14 residues. Trimming stripped 4 bases from V and 5 bases from J, with 16 bases between. Germline loops: CDR1 SQVTM, CDR2 ANQGSEA.

The chain couples TRBV19 to TRBJ1-1; 9 bases match TRBD1. The V gene's germline CDR1 is LNHDA and CDR2 SQIVND (reference sequence). The CDR3 consists of 13 residues. V gave up 5 bases and J gave up 9 bases; unmatched junction bases: 7. This CDR3 is CASSSTGTGKAFF. The CDR3 bases are TGTGCCAGTAGTTCCACCGGGACAGGGAAAGCTTTCTTT.

The V call is TRBV11-2, the J call TRBJ2-1; TRBD2 agrees at 8 bases. CDR1 and CDR2 (germline): SGHAT, FQNNGV. This CDR3 comprises 16 residues. J lost 5 bases, V lost 0 bases, and 6 bases had no gene match. CDR3 sequence (DNA): TGTGCCAGCAGCTTAGAGGGGTTAGCGGGGCACAATGAGCAGTTCTTC. It yields the protein CASSLEGLAGHNEQFF. Together with reference TRBV11-2 and TRBJ2-1, the CDR3 gives the full variable domain: EAGVAQSPRYKIIEKRQSVAFWCNPISGHATLYWYQQILGQGPKLLIQFQNNGVVDDSQLPKDRFSAERLKGVDSTLKIQPAKLEDSAVYLCASSLEGLAGHNEQFFGPGTRLTVL.

The CDR3 region has the DNA TGTGCCAGCAGCCCCGAGACAGGGAACGAGCAGTACTTC. Translating it yields CASSPETGNEQYF. The V call is TRBV5-6, the J call TRBJ2-5; 7 nucleotides agree with TRBD1. The DNA end favors TRBJ2-7, so the J call may be wrong. Looked up from germline, CDR1 is SGHDT and CDR2 is YYEEEE. The CDR3 is 13 amino acids.

This clone has more than one count but fewer than ten. The CDR3 region has the DNA TGCAGCGTTTCGGGACTCATGGATTCCTACAATGAGCAGTTCTTC. Residues: CSVSGLMDSYNEQFF. V usage is TRBV29-1 and J usage is TRBJ2-1; tentative D call: TRBD2 (6 bases). This CDR3 is 15 amino acids long. Trimming took off 5 bases at V and 1 base at J, with 15 bases between the two ends. CDR1 and CDR2 (germline): SQVTM, ANQGSEA.

The rearrangement links TRBV18 to TRBJ2-3; D is unclear. Germline CDR1 is KGHSH and CDR2 is LQKENI. The CDR3 has 16 residues. V lost 2 bases and J 2 bases, leaving 14 bases between the germline ends. The CDR3 is CASSPSADVPTDTQYF. CDR3 nucleotide sequence: TGTGCCAGCTCACCATCGGCGGATGTCCCCACAGATACGCAGTATTTT.

The chain carries TRBV5-6 and TRBJ1-5, with 7 bases matching TRBD1. This CDR3 comprises 16 residues. Germline V gives CDR1 SGHDT, CDR2 YYEEEE. With V trimmed by 4 bases and J by 0 bases, 7 bases remained unmatched. DNA of the CDR3: TGTGCCAGCAGCACGCGGACAGGTTATAGCAATCAGCCCCAGCATTTT. Protein product: CASSTRTGYSNQPQHF.

This clone was seen more than once but under ten times. This chain joins TRBV6-6 and TRBJ2-1, with 9 bases that match TRBD1. The V gene's germline CDR1 is MNHNY and CDR2 SVGAGI (reference sequence). The V gene end was trimmed by 3 bases and the J gene end by 10 bases; junction bases not matched to a gene: 10. This CDR3 has 15 amino acids. The CDR3 bases are TGTGCCAGCAGTTATACGGACAGGGGTAAGGAGGAGCAGTTCTTC. Residues: CASSYTDRGKEEQFF.